What follows are 5 T cell receptor beta chains derived from one specimen sequenced in a study of blood T cell repertoires in COVID-19. The method was immunoSEQ multiplex PCR; TCRdb's version includes in-frame clones alone and lacks a portion of them. The sample has roughly 200,000 clones, nearly 90% seen once. The source material was PBMCs or T cells enriched from blood (not recorded which). All receptors come from a woman in her thirties or forties with acute COVID-19.

This clone was observed a single time. The rearrangement uses TRBV28 and TRBJ2-2; the match to TRBD1 covers 8 bases. The ends lost 2 bases at V and 4 bases at J; junction bases unmatched: 0. Per germline, CDR1 MDHEN and CDR2 SYDVKM. CDR3 length: 14 amino acids. The CDR3 loop is CASSLTGGTGELFF. CDR3 bases: TGTGCCAGCAGTTTAACAGGGGGCACCGGGGAGCTGTTTTTT.

This sequence joins TRBV2 and TRBJ1-6, with TRBD1 matching 7 bases. Germline V CDR1 and CDR2: SNHLY, FYNNEI. The ends lost 10 bases at V and 10 bases at J; junction bases unmatched: 7. The CDR3 spans 12 residues. The CDR3 loop reads CAIRQGFSPLHF. CDR3 nucleotide sequence: TGTGCCATCAGACAGGGTTTCTCACCCCTCCACTTT.

By sample share, this clone is medium-sized (0.01 to 0.1%). The CDR3 coding sequence is TGTGCCAGCAGCTTAGGGACAGGGGCACAAGAGACCCAGTACTTC. Translation: CASSLGTGAQETQYF. The chain is built from TRBV11-2 and TRBJ2-5, with TRBD1 matching over 9 bases. The ends lost 1 base at V and 2 bases at J; junction bases unmatched: 2. This CDR3 has 15 amino acids. Germline loops: CDR1 SGHAT, CDR2 FQNNGV.

The chain employs TRBV29-1 and TRBJ1-2, with TRBD1 as a possible D gene (6 bases). The CDR3 contains 14 residues. With 5 bases removed from V and 8 bases from J, the gap between germline ends came to 21 bases. CDR1 and CDR2 (germline): SQVTM, ANQGSEA. CDR3 in DNA: TGCAGCGTTACCTTTTCGAGTTGGACAGAAGGCTACACCTTC. Translated, it gives CSVTFSSWTEGYTF.

The V and J genes are TRBV15 and TRBJ2-5; maybe TRBD1 (6 bases). The CDR3 is made up of 15 amino acids. The germline V gene has CDR1 LNHNV and CDR2 YYDKDF (reference sequence). Trimming left V 5 bases short and J 0 bases short, with 13 bases between. This CDR3 reads CATSGGQGHQETQYF. The CDR3 region has the DNA TGTGCCACCAGCGGGGGCCAAGGCCACCAAGAGACCCAGTACTTC.